A selection of T cell receptor beta chains follows, all from one sample in a study of tumor-infiltrating lymphocytes in oesophageal squamous cell carcinoma. TCRdb ran MiXCR on the PCR reads and lists one entry per CDR3 protein. The table includes 14,000 or so distinct CDR3 sequences, about 53% detected once. Sequenced input: esophageal tumor tissue. The receptors originated from a male donor with esophageal squamous cell carcinoma. Each CDR3 is given with its conserved first and last residue. The D gene is left open where the match is weak. Clone size is shown for a subset of rows, as once, few, many or a class of expanded clone.

>-|TRBV7-6|TRBJ2-1|-
CASSFGGRRENEQFF
TGTGCCAGCAGCTTTGGGGGGAGACGGGAGAATGAGCAGTTCTTC
>-|TRBV6-1|TRBJ1-2|few
CASSGGTYGYTF
TGTGCCAGCAGCGGAGGGACCTATGGCTACACCTTC
>-|TRBV7-2|TRBJ2-7|-
CASSLESWGPYEQYF
TGTGCCAGCAGCTTAGAGTCCTGGGGCCCCTACGAGCAGTACTTC
>-|TRBV6-2/TRBV6-3|TRBJ1-1|-
CASSYGLTEAFF
TGTGCCAGCAGTTACGGCCTTACTGAAGCTTTCTTT
>TRBD2|TRBV7-2|TRBJ2-5|large
CASSLAWLAGQETQYF
TGTGCCAGCAGCTTAGCGTGGCTAGCGGGTCAAGAGACCCAGTACTTC
>-|TRBV12-3/TRBV12-4|TRBJ1-2|-
CASSRPQEGGYTF
TGTGCCAGCAGTCGGCCCCAGGAGGGGGGCTACACCTTC
>-|TRBV7-6|TRBJ2-5|-
CASSLVGPSPGQETQYF
TGTGCCAGCAGCTTAGTTGGTCCTAGCCCAGGCCAAGAGACCCAGTACTTC
>-|TRBV12-3/TRBV12-4|TRBJ2-3|-
CASSRDTQYF
TGTGCCAGCTCAAGGGATACGCAGTATTTT
>-|TRBV24-1|TRBJ2-7|-
CATSDGGLSTEQYF
TGTGCCACCAGTGATGGGGGGCTATCTACCGAGCAGTACTTC
>TRBD2|TRBV6-1|TRBJ2-1|medium-sized
CASIWGGRPYNEQFF
TGTGCCAGCATCTGGGGGGGTCGTCCCTACAATGAGCAGTTCTTC
>-|TRBV12-3/TRBV12-4|TRBJ2-3|-
CASSLRVGVMSTDTQYF
TGTGCCAGCAGTTTAAGGGTAGGGGTGATGAGTACAGATACGCAGTATTTT
>-|TRBV7-3|TRBJ2-1|few
CASSWGGPNNEQFF
TGTGCCAGCAGCTGGGGCGGACCAAACAATGAGCAGTTCTTC
>TRBD2|TRBV7-2|TRBJ2-7|once
CASSLTPVAGGSYEQYF
TGTGCCAGCAGCTTAACCCCGGTAGCGGGGGGTTCCTACGAGCAGTACTTC
>TRBD1|TRBV19|TRBJ1-2|many
CASRTPGGAVNYGYTF
TGTGCCAGTAGAACACCAGGGGGCGCGGTTAACTATGGCTACACCTTC
>-|TRBV7-2|TRBJ1-2|-
CASSFGTPREGWGYTF
TGTGCCAGCAGCTTTGGAACCCCGAGGGAGGGTTGGGGCTACACCTTC
>-|TRBV12-3/TRBV12-4|TRBJ2-6|-
CASSLSTGISGANVLTF
TGTGCCAGCAGTTTAAGCACTGGTATATCTGGGGCCAACGTCCTGACTTTC
>-|TRBV2|TRBJ1-1|-
CASTNRRDTEAFF
TGTGCCAGCACTAACCGCAGAGACACTGAAGCTTTCTTT
>-|TRBV7-3|TRBJ2-1|-
CASSLAAGQLYNEQFF
TGTGCCAGCAGCTTGGCTGCGGGACAGCTTTACAATGAGCAGTTCTTC
>TRBD1|TRBV12-3/TRBV12-4|TRBJ2-5|-
CASSLTGGIQETQYF
TGTGCCAGCAGTTTGACAGGGGGCATCCAAGAGACCCAGTACTTC
>-|TRBV7-7|TRBJ2-4|-
CASSSHPTGTEQYF
TGTGCTAGCAGCTCCCATCCTACGGGGACTGAGCAGTACTTC
>-|TRBV6-8|TRBJ2-3|-
CASSYDPWASWDTQYF
TGTGCCAGCAGTTACGACCCGTGGGCCTCCTGGGATACGCAGTATTTT
>TRBD2|TRBV2|TRBJ2-1|many
CASTSSGRANEQFF
TGTGCCAGCACTTCTAGCGGGAGAGCCAATGAGCAGTTCTTC
>TRBD1|TRBV7-6|TRBJ2-2|-
CASSLQQGSTGELFF
TGTGCCAGCAGCTTACAACAGGGGAGCACCGGGGAGCTGTTTTTT
>-|TRBV27|TRBJ2-2|many
CASSPSPGTPNTGELFF
TGTGCCAGCAGTCCTTCCCCGGGGACTCCAAACACCGGGGAGCTGTTTTTT
>TRBD2|TRBV7-3|TRBJ2-1|-
CASSLRAGGSYNEQFF
TGTGCCAGCAGCTTAAGAGCGGGAGGGTCCTACAATGAGCAGTTCTTC
>-|TRBV7-2|TRBJ2-5|-
CASSGQTQETQYF
TGTGCCAGCAGCGGACAGACACAAGAGACCCAGTACTTC
>TRBD1|TRBV6-1|TRBJ1-2|-
CASRRDRNYGYTF
TGTGCCAGCAGGCGGGACAGGAACTATGGCTACACCTTC
>-|TRBV5-6|TRBJ2-7|-
CASSPQGNPYEQYF
TGTGCCAGCAGCCCACAAGGGAACCCCTACGAGCAGTACTTC
>TRBD2|TRBV27|TRBJ2-5|many
CASSLAGGLSAQYF
TGTGCCAGCAGCCTAGCGGGAGGCCTTTCGGCCCAGTACTTC
>TRBD1|TRBV11-1|TRBJ1-1|many
CASSLDRGRVTEAFF
TGTGCCAGCAGCTTAGACAGGGGTAGAGTTACTGAAGCTTTCTTT
>TRBD2|TRBV7-3|TRBJ2-1|-
CASSAPGRDNEQFF
TGTGCCAGCAGCGCACCCGGGAGGGACAATGAGCAGTTCTTC
>TRBD2|TRBV7-9|TRBJ2-7|-
CASSLAASLAGSYEQYF
TGTGCCAGCAGCTTAGCGGCGAGTCTAGCGGGGTCTTACGAGCAGTACTTC
>-|TRBV6-1|TRBJ2-7|few
CASSYFGRSAGYNEQYF
TGTGCCAGCAGTTACTTTGGGCGCAGTGCGGGCTACAATGAGCAGTACTTC
>TRBD2|TRBV7-8|TRBJ2-3|-
CASSRTSGRRGGTDTQYF
TGTGCCAGCAGCCGGACTAGCGGGAGGAGGGGTGGTACAGATACGCAGTATTTT
>-|TRBV7-3|TRBJ2-1|-
CASSSRGNLGSYNEQFF
TGTGCCAGCAGCTCAAGGGGGAATCTAGGCTCCTACAATGAGCAGTTCTTC
>-|TRBV7-9|TRBJ2-5|-
CASSGRQLQETQYF
TGTGCCAGCAGCGGTCGACAACTCCAAGAGACCCAGTACTTC
>-|TRBV5-1|TRBJ1-5|many
CASRFLGDQPQHF
TGCGCCAGCAGATTCCTAGGGGATCAGCCCCAGCATTTT
>-|TRBV7-2|TRBJ2-5|-
CASSLHTGTNEQYF
TGTGCCAGCAGCTTACATACCGGGACAAATGAGCAGTACTTC
>TRBD1|TRBV6-1|TRBJ2-2|medium-sized
CASSETGDTGELFF
TGTGCCAGCAGTGAGACAGGGGACACCGGGGAGCTGTTTTTT
>TRBD1|TRBV5-4|TRBJ2-7|-
CASSLSQGVEQYF
TGTGCCAGCAGCTTGTCGCAGGGGGTCGAGCAGTACTTC
>-|TRBV5-1|TRBJ2-1|many
CATSPFLASNEQFF
TGCGCCACCTCTCCGTTCCTAGCCAGCAATGAGCAGTTCTTC
>TRBD1|TRBV7-3|TRBJ2-4|-
CASTIRRDRDRGSSAKNIQYF
TGTGCCAGCACCATCCGAAGGGACCGGGACAGGGGATCTTCGGCCAAAAACATTCAGTACTTC
>-|TRBV9|TRBJ2-3|-
CASSVGTGSFSDTQYF
TGTGCCAGCAGCGTAGGAACGGGATCTTTTTCTGATACGCAGTATTTT
>-|TRBV24-1|TRBJ2-7|medium-sized
CATSDPGAAVYEQYF
TGTGCCACCAGTGACCCCGGAGCGGCTGTCTACGAGCAGTACTTC
>TRBD2|TRBV11-2|TRBJ2-5|-
CASSPIGTSGYEQYF
TGTGCCAGCAGCCCAATAGGGACTAGCGGATATGAGCAGTACTTC
>-|TRBV7-2|TRBJ2-3|-
CASSTPGLGTDTQYF
TGTGCCAGCAGCACTCCGGGACTTGGCACAGATACGCAGTATTTT